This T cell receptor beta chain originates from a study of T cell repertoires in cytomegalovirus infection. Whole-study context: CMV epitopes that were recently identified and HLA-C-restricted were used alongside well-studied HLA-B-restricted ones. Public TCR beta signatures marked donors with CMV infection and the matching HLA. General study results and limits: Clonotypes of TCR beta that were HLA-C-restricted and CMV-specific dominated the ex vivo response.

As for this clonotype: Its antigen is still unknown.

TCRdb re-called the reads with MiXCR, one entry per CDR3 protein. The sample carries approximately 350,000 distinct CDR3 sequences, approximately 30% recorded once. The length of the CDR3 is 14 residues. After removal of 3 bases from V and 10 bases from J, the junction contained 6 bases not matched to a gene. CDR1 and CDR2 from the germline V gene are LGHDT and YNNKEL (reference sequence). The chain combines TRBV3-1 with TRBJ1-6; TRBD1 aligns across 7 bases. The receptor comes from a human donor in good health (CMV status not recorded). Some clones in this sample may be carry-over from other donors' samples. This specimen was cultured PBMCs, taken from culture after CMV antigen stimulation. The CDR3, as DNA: TGTGCCAGCAGCCAGGGGCAGGGGGGATCACCCCTCCACTTT. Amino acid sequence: CASSQGQGGSPLHF.